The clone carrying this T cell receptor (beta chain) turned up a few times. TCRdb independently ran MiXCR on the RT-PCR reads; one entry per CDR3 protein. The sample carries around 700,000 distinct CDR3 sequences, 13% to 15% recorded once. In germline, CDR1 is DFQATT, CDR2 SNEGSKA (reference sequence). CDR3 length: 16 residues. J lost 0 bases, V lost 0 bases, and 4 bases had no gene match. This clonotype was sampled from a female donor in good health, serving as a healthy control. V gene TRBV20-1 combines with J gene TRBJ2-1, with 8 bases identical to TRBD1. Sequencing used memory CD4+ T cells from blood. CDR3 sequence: CSARDRTGISYNEQFF. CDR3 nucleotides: TGCAGTGCTAGAGATCGGACAGGGATCTCCTACAATGAGCAGTTCTTC.